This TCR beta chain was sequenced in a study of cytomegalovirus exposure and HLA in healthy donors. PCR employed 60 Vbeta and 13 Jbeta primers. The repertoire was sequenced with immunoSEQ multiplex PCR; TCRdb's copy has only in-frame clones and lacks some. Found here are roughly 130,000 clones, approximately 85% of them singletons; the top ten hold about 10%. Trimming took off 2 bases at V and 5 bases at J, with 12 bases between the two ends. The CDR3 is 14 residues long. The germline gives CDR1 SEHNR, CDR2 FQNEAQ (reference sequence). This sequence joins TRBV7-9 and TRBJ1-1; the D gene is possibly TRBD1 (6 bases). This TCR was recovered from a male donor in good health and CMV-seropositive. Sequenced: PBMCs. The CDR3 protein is CASSLLQGETEAFF. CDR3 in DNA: TGTGCCAGCAGCTTATTACAGGGAGAGACTGAAGCTTTCTTT.